These 2 T cell receptor beta chains came from one sample sequenced in a study of blood T cells in healthy people across ages. A second PCR of about 6 to 11 cycles used a sample-barcoded 5' primer and a J-beta primer mix. TCRdb fed the 5' RACE reads into MiXCR, producing one record per CDR3 protein. The data contain hundreds of thousands of distinct CDR3 sequences, 40% to 45% of them seen just once; the ten biggest clones take up roughly 30%. The sequenced material came from blood. Receptor source: a man aged 80 or over in good health.

A few counts support this clonotype. This sequence joins TRBV18 and TRBJ2-5; the D gene is possibly TRBD1 (6 bases). The CDR3 sequence is 14 residues long. Per the germline V gene, CDR1 is KGHSH and CDR2 is LQKENI. The V end lost 0 bases, the J end lost 6 bases, and 11 bases lay between the germline ends. The CDR3 loop reads CASSPPFDRKTQYF. In DNA form, the CDR3 reads TGTGCCAGCTCACCACCGTTTGACAGGAAGACCCAGTACTTC. The full variable domain, in which reference TRBV18 and TRBJ2-5 provide the parts outside the CDR3, is NAGVMQNPRHLVRRRGQEARLRCSPMKGHSHVYWYRQLPEEGLKFMVYLQKENIIDESGMPKERFSAEFPKEGPSILRIQQVVRGDSAAYFCASSPPFDRKTQYFGPGTRLLVL.

This clonotype was detected a few times. V gene TRBV7-2 combines with J gene TRBJ2-7; maybe TRBD1 (6 bases). The V end lost 5 bases, the J end lost 2 bases, and 13 bases lay between the germline ends. This CDR3 spans 14 amino acids. The germline V gene encodes CDR1 SGHTA and CDR2 FQGNSA. For the CDR3, the DNA is TGTGCCAGCAGCCCGGGACACAACACCTACGAGCAGTACTTC. This sequence encodes CASSPGHNTYEQYF.